Listed below are T cell receptor beta chains from one sample, sequenced in a study of blood T cell repertoires in COVID-19. Libraries were prepared by immunoSEQ multiplex PCR; TCRdb keeps only in-frame clonotypes and omits some of them. The table records under 200,000 clones, roughly 83% of them present only once. The sequenced sample consisted of PBMCs or T cells enriched from blood (not recorded which). These TCRs come from a woman aged 50 to 60 who had recovered from COVID-19. Each CDR3 is given with its conserved first and last residue. The D gene is left open where the match is weak. Expanded clones get a size class; other rows say once, few or many, or leave the size out.

j_gene: TRBJ1-1; v_gene: TRBV7-9; abundance: NA; d_gene: NA; CDR3aa: CASTLGGGHTEAFF; CDR3nt: TGTGCCAGCACCTTGGGGGGGGGTCACACTGAAGCTTTCTTT
j_gene: TRBJ2-2; v_gene: TRBV10-1; abundance: NA; d_gene: NA; CDR3aa: CASSAASIDGELFF; CDR3nt: TGCGCCAGCAGTGCGGCTAGCATTGACGGGGAGCTGTTTTTT
j_gene: TRBJ1-4; v_gene: TRBV23-1; abundance: NA; d_gene: NA; CDR3aa: CASNDSLTTMNEKLFF; CDR3nt: TGCGCCAGCAACGACAGCCTAACAACTATGAATGAAAAACTGTTTTTT
j_gene: TRBJ1-5; v_gene: TRBV7-2; abundance: NA; d_gene: NA; CDR3aa: CASSLNGGLGTQHF; CDR3nt: TGTGCCAGCAGCTTAAACGGCGGACTAGGCACCCAGCATTTT
j_gene: TRBJ2-3; v_gene: TRBV5-1; abundance: NA; d_gene: TRBD1; CDR3aa: CASSLGDSADTQYF; CDR3nt: TGCGCCAGCAGCTTGGGGGACAGCGCAGATACGCAGTATTTT
j_gene: TRBJ2-5; v_gene: TRBV7-9; abundance: once; d_gene: NA; CDR3aa: CASSWAGEETQYF; CDR3nt: TGTGCCAGCAGCTGGGCCGGGGAAGAGACCCAGTACTTC
j_gene: TRBJ2-5; v_gene: TRBV4-1; abundance: NA; d_gene: NA; CDR3aa: CASSRGDTNQETQYF; CDR3nt: TGCGCCAGCAGCCGGGGGGATACAAACCAAGAGACCCAGTACTTC
j_gene: TRBJ1-3; v_gene: TRBV14; abundance: NA; d_gene: TRBD1; CDR3aa: CASSLQGSNTIYF; CDR3nt: TGTGCCAGCAGCCTACAGGGGAGCAACACCATATATTTT
j_gene: TRBJ2-3; v_gene: TRBV6-5; abundance: NA; d_gene: NA; CDR3aa: CASRAGVETDTQYF; CDR3nt: TGTGCCAGCAGGGCAGGGGTAGAGACAGATACGCAGTATTTT
j_gene: TRBJ1-3; v_gene: TRBV10-1; abundance: NA; d_gene: NA; CDR3aa: CASSDPGTGNTIYF; CDR3nt: TGCGCCAGCAGTGACCCAGGGACTGGAAACACCATATATTTT
j_gene: TRBJ2-5; v_gene: TRBV5-4; abundance: NA; d_gene: TRBD1; CDR3aa: CASSLGDRRETQYF; CDR3nt: TGTGCCAGCAGCTTGGGGGACAGGAGGGAGACCCAGTACTTC
j_gene: TRBJ1-1; v_gene: TRBV18; abundance: NA; d_gene: NA; CDR3aa: CASSGRGDTEAFF; CDR3nt: TGTGCCAGCTCGGGGCGGGGGGACACTGAAGCTTTCTTT
j_gene: TRBJ1-2; v_gene: TRBV14; abundance: NA; d_gene: NA; CDR3aa: CASSQDAGNYGYTF; CDR3nt: TGTGCCAGCAGCCAAGATGCGGGTAACTATGGCTACACCTTC
j_gene: TRBJ1-1; v_gene: TRBV7-2; abundance: NA; d_gene: TRBD1; CDR3aa: CASSLVHRTGVNTEAFF; CDR3nt: TGTGCCAGCAGCTTAGTTCATAGGACAGGGGTGAACACTGAAGCTTTCTTT
j_gene: TRBJ2-1; v_gene: TRBV7-8; abundance: NA; d_gene: NA; CDR3aa: CASSLDKTQGGDSGNEQFF; CDR3nt: TGTGCCAGCAGCTTAGATAAGACCCAAGGCGGGGATTCTGGGAATGAGCAGTTCTTC
j_gene: TRBJ1-2; v_gene: TRBV7-9; abundance: NA; d_gene: TRBD1; CDR3aa: CASSLGGTGLGYTF; CDR3nt: TGTGCCAGCAGCTTGGGTGGGACAGGGCTGGGCTACACCTTC
j_gene: TRBJ1-2; v_gene: TRBV5-5; abundance: NA; d_gene: NA; CDR3aa: CASKIGNSFLQGSYTF; CDR3nt: TGTGCCAGCAAAATAGGGAACAGCTTCTTACAGGGAAGTTACACCTTC
j_gene: TRBJ1-1; v_gene: TRBV27; abundance: NA; d_gene: NA; CDR3aa: CASSLSWGGTEAFF; CDR3nt: TGTGCCAGCAGTTTATCGTGGGGAGGAACTGAAGCTTTCTTT
j_gene: TRBJ1-2; v_gene: TRBV30; abundance: NA; d_gene: NA; CDR3aa: CAWSAGGSWDGYTF; CDR3nt: TGTGCCTGGTCCGCGGGTGGGTCTTGGGATGGCTACACCTTC
j_gene: TRBJ2-5; v_gene: TRBV5-1; abundance: few; d_gene: TRBD2; CDR3aa: CASSLMGGMEETQYF; CDR3nt: TGCGCCAGCAGCTTGATGGGAGGGATGGAAGAGACCCAGTACTTC
j_gene: TRBJ2-1; v_gene: TRBV30; abundance: NA; d_gene: TRBD2; CDR3aa: CAWTLTRGGQFF; CDR3nt: TGTGCCTGGACTCTTACGCGGGGGGGCCAGTTCTTC
j_gene: TRBJ1-4; v_gene: TRBV3-1/TRBV3-2; abundance: NA; d_gene: TRBD1; CDR3aa: CASSQRQGNEKLFF; CDR3nt: TGTGCCAGCAGCCAACGACAGGGGAATGAAAAACTGTTTTTT
j_gene: TRBJ2-1; v_gene: TRBV7-2; abundance: NA; d_gene: TRBD1; CDR3aa: CASSLAQGASNEQFF; CDR3nt: TGTGCCAGCAGCTTAGCCCAGGGGGCGTCTAATGAGCAGTTCTTC
j_gene: TRBJ1-1; v_gene: TRBV7-3; abundance: once; d_gene: NA; CDR3aa: CASSLNREGQAFF; CDR3nt: TGTGCCAGCAGCCTTAACAGGGAAGGGCAAGCTTTCTTT
j_gene: TRBJ1-1; v_gene: TRBV7-2; abundance: NA; d_gene: NA; CDR3aa: CASSKEAATVNTEAFF; CDR3nt: TGTGCCAGCAGCAAAGAGGCTGCGACCGTGAACACTGAAGCTTTCTTT
j_gene: TRBJ1-6; v_gene: TRBV30; abundance: once; d_gene: NA; CDR3aa: CAWSVQGSPLHF; CDR3nt: TGTGCCTGGAGTGTACAGGGATCACCCCTCCACTTT
j_gene: TRBJ1-1; v_gene: TRBV19; abundance: NA; d_gene: TRBD1; CDR3aa: CASQDRVNTEAFF; CDR3nt: TGTGCCAGCCAGGACAGGGTGAACACTGAAGCTTTCTTT
j_gene: TRBJ1-2; v_gene: TRBV5-1; abundance: NA; d_gene: NA; CDR3aa: CASSLEGVGYTF; CDR3nt: TGCGCCAGCAGCTTGGAAGGGGTCGGCTACACCTTC
j_gene: TRBJ1-2; v_gene: TRBV6-2/TRBV6-3; abundance: NA; d_gene: NA; CDR3aa: CASSYSLGSGYGYTF; CDR3nt: TGTGCCAGCAGTTACTCTCTGGGGAGTGGCTATGGCTACACCTTC
j_gene: TRBJ2-3; v_gene: TRBV20-1; abundance: NA; d_gene: NA; CDR3aa: CSARGRDTQYF; CDR3nt: TGCAGTGCTAGGGGGAGAGATACGCAGTATTTT
j_gene: TRBJ1-5; v_gene: TRBV5-3; abundance: once; d_gene: NA; CDR3aa: CARSLARKGRGSNQPQHF; CDR3nt: TGTGCCAGAAGCTTGGCTCGAAAGGGAAGGGGTAGCAATCAGCCCCAGCATTTT
j_gene: TRBJ1-2; v_gene: TRBV4-3; abundance: NA; d_gene: TRBD1; CDR3aa: CASSPGQGAYYGYTF; CDR3nt: TGCGCCAGCAGCCCGGGACAGGGGGCATACTATGGCTACACCTTC
j_gene: TRBJ2-1; v_gene: TRBV30; abundance: once; d_gene: TRBD2; CDR3aa: CAWEGLGLAGPQGEQFF; CDR3nt: TGTGCCTGGGAGGGGCTGGGACTAGCGGGACCCCAGGGTGAGCAGTTCTTC
j_gene: TRBJ1-6; v_gene: TRBV28; abundance: NA; d_gene: NA; CDR3aa: CASSFQVGAYNSPLHF; CDR3nt: TGTGCCAGCAGTTTTCAGGTCGGGGCCTATAATTCACCCCTCCACTTT
j_gene: TRBJ2-5; v_gene: TRBV4-2; abundance: NA; d_gene: TRBD2; CDR3aa: CASSQDRGGQETQYF; CDR3nt: TGTGCCAGCAGCCAAGATCGGGGGGGCCAAGAGACCCAGTACTTC
j_gene: TRBJ2-5; v_gene: TRBV30; abundance: NA; d_gene: TRBD2; CDR3aa: CAWSSGSETQYF; CDR3nt: TGTGCCTGGAGTAGCGGGAGCGAGACCCAGTACTTC
j_gene: TRBJ1-6; v_gene: TRBV4-1; abundance: NA; d_gene: TRBD1; CDR3aa: CASSQGGTGGGSPLHF; CDR3nt: TGCGCCAGCAGCCAAGGAGGGACAGGCGGCGGTTCACCCCTCCACTTT
j_gene: TRBJ1-1; v_gene: TRBV11-3; abundance: NA; d_gene: NA; CDR3aa: CASSSGGGRAFF; CDR3nt: TGTGCCAGCAGCTCCGGGGGGGGAAGGGCTTTCTTT
j_gene: TRBJ1-6; v_gene: TRBV7-2; abundance: NA; d_gene: TRBD1; CDR3aa: CASSLNTGTVNSPLHF; CDR3nt: TGTGCCAGCAGCCTGAACACCGGGACAGTAAATTCACCCCTCCACTTT
j_gene: TRBJ1-4; v_gene: TRBV20-1; abundance: NA; d_gene: TRBD1; CDR3aa: CSASPHGQGFEKLFF; CDR3nt: TGCAGTGCTAGTCCCCATGGACAGGGGTTTGAAAAACTGTTTTTT
j_gene: TRBJ1-6; v_gene: TRBV28; abundance: NA; d_gene: TRBD1; CDR3aa: CASSLAGQGFTPYNSPLHF; CDR3nt: TGTGCCAGCAGTTTAGCGGGACAGGGGTTTACCCCCTATAATTCACCCCTCCACTTT
j_gene: TRBJ2-5; v_gene: TRBV9; abundance: NA; d_gene: NA; CDR3aa: CASSDPDQETQYF; CDR3nt: TGTGCCAGCAGCGACCCAGACCAAGAGACCCAGTACTTC
j_gene: TRBJ2-5; v_gene: TRBV27; abundance: once; d_gene: NA; CDR3aa: CASSQTFATETQYF; CDR3nt: TGTGCCAGCAGTCAGACCTTTGCGACTGAGACCCAGTACTTC
j_gene: TRBJ1-1; v_gene: TRBV5-1; abundance: once; d_gene: NA; CDR3aa: CASSLGTGTEAFF; CDR3nt: TGCGCCAGCAGCTTGGGTACAGGGACTGAAGCTTTCTTT
j_gene: TRBJ1-2; v_gene: TRBV19; abundance: NA; d_gene: NA; CDR3aa: CASSTWEAGGRRYGYTF; CDR3nt: TGTGCCAGTAGTACGTGGGAAGCGGGCGGTAGGAGGTATGGCTACACCTTC
j_gene: TRBJ1-1; v_gene: TRBV6-2/TRBV6-3; abundance: NA; d_gene: TRBD1; CDR3aa: CASSQGAYAFF; CDR3nt: TGTGCCAGCAGTCAGGGGGCCTATGCTTTCTTT
j_gene: TRBJ1-1; v_gene: TRBV6-5; abundance: NA; d_gene: NA; CDR3aa: CASRGGRMNTEAFF; CDR3nt: TGTGCCAGCAGGGGGGGACGGATGAACACTGAAGCTTTCTTT
j_gene: TRBJ1-6; v_gene: TRBV5-1; abundance: NA; d_gene: TRBD1; CDR3aa: CASSLWDSNLPLHF; CDR3nt: TGCGCCAGCAGCCTGTGGGACAGCAATTTACCCCTCCACTTT
j_gene: TRBJ2-3; v_gene: TRBV7-2; abundance: NA; d_gene: TRBD2; CDR3aa: CASSSPSGGPSTDTQYF; CDR3nt: TGTGCCAGCAGCTCACCTAGCGGGGGCCCAAGCACAGATACGCAGTATTTT
j_gene: TRBJ1-6; v_gene: TRBV3-1/TRBV3-2; abundance: NA; d_gene: NA; CDR3aa: CASSQQVSSSPLHF; CDR3nt: TGTGCCAGCAGCCAACAAGTGAGCTCCTCACCCCTCCACTTT
j_gene: TRBJ2-1; v_gene: TRBV5-5; abundance: NA; d_gene: NA; CDR3aa: CASAVVGEVEFF; CDR3nt: TGTGCCAGCGCCGTGGTCGGGGAAGTCGAGTTCTTC